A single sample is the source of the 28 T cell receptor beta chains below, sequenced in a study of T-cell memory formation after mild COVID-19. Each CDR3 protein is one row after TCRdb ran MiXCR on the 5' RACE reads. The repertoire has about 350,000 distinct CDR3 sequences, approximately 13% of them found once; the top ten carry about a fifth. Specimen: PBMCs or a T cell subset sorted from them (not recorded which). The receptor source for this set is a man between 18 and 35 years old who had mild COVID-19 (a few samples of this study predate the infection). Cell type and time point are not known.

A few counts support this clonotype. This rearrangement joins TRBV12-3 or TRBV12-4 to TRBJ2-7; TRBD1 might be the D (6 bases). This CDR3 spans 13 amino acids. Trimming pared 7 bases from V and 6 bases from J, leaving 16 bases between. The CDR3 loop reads CASTTGPYVEQYF. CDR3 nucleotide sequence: TGTGCCAGCACCACAGGGCCTTACGTCGAGCAGTACTTC.

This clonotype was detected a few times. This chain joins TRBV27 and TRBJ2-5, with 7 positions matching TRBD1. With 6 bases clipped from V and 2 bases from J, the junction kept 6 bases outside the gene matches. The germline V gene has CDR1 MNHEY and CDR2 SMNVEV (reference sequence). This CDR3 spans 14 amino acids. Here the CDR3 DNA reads TGTGCCAGCAGACAGACAGGGTATCAAGAGACCCAGTACTTC. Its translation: CASRQTGYQETQYF.

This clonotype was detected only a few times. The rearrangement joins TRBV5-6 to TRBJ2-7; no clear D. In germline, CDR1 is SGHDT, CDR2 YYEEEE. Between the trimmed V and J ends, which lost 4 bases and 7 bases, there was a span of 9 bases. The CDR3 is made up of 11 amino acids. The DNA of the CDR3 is TGTGCCAGCAGCGTGGGCACGGAGCAGTACGTC. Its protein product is CASSVGTEQYV.

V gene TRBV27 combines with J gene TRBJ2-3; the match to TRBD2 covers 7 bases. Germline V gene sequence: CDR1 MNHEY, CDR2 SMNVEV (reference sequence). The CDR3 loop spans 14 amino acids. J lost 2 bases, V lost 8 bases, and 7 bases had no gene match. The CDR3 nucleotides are TGTGCCAGCCGTGAAGCGGGACCCACAGATACGCAGTATTTT. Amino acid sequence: CASREAGPTDTQYF.

The CDR3 sequence: CASSSAGGQGVLETQYF. The DNA for the CDR3 is TGTGCCAGCAGCTCAGCGGGGGGCCAGGGGGTGTTAGAGACCCAGTACTTC. The V and J genes are TRBV7-8 and TRBJ2-5, with 9 bases fitting TRBD2. V lost 4 bases to trimming and J lost 4 bases; unmatched junction nucleotides: 13. Germline V gives CDR1 SGHVS, CDR2 FQNEAQ. The CDR3 spans 17 residues.

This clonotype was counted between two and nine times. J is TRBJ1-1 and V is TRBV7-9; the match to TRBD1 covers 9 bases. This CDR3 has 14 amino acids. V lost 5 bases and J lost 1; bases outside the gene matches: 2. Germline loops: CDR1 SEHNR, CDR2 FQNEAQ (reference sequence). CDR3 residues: CASSQGQGNTEAFF. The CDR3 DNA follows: TGTGCCAGCAGCCAGGGACAGGGGAACACTGAAGCTTTCTTT.

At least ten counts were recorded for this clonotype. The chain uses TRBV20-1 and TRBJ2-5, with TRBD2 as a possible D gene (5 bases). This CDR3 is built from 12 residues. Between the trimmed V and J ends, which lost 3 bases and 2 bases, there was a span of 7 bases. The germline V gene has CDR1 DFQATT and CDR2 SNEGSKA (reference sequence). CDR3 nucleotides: TGCAGTGCTAGCAGCGGACAAGAGACCCAGTACTTC. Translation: CSASSGQETQYF.

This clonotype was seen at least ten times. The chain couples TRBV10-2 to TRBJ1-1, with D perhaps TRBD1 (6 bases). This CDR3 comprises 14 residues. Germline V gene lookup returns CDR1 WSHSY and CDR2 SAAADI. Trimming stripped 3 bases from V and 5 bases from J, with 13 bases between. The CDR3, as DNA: TGCGCCAGCAGTGACTACCAGGGGTGGACTGAAGCTTTCTTT. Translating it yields CASSDYQGWTEAFF.

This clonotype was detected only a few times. The DNA for the CDR3 is TGTGCCAGTAGTATGGGAGGCTACGAGCAGTACTTC. Translating gives CASSMGGYEQYF. The V and J genes are TRBV19 and TRBJ2-7; the D gene is possibly TRBD2 (6 bases). This CDR3 comprises 12 residues. Trimming pared 3 bases from V and 3 bases from J, leaving 6 bases between. Germline V gene data show CDR1 as LNHDA and CDR2 as SQIVND (reference sequence).

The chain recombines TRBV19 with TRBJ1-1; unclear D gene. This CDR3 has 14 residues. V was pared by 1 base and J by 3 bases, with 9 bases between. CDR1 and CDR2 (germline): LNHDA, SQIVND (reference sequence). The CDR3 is CASSIGGRDTEAFF. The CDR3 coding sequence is TGTGCCAGTAGTATAGGGGGTAGAGACACTGAAGCTTTCTTT.

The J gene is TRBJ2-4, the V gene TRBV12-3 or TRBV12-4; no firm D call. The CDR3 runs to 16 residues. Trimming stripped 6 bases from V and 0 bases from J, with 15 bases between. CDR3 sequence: CASSPVIYLAKNIQYF. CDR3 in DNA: TGTGCCAGCAGCCCAGTAATATACTTAGCCAAAAACATTCAGTACTTC.

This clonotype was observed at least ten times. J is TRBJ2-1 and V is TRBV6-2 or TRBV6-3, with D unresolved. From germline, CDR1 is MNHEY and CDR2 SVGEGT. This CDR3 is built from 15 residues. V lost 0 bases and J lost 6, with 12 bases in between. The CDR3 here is CASSYSTISLNEQFF. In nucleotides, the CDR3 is TGTGCCAGCAGTTACTCGACAATTAGCCTCAATGAGCAGTTCTTC.

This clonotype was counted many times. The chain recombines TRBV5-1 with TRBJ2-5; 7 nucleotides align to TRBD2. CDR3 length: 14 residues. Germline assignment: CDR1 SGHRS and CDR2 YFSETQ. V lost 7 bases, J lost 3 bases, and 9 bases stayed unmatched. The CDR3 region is CASFAGAGEETQYF. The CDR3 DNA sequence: TGCGCCAGCTTCGCCGGGGCGGGGGAAGAGACCCAGTACTTC.

CDR3 nucleotides: TGTGCCAGCCCCAAGGGGGTGGGCACTGAAGCTTTCTTT. It translates to CASPKGVGTEAFF. The chain links TRBV2 to TRBJ1-1; D might be TRBD1 (6 bases). From germline, CDR1 is SNHLY and CDR2 FYNNEI. The V gene lost 8 bases and the J gene lost 4 bases, with 14 bases spanning the gap. This CDR3 is built from 13 residues.

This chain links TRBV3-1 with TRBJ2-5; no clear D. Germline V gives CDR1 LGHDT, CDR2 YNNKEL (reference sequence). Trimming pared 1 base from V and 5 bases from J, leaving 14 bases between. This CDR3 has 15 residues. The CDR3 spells CASSQVSAGGETQYF. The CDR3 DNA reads TGTGCCAGCAGCCAAGTCTCAGCCGGTGGGGAGACCCAGTACTTC.

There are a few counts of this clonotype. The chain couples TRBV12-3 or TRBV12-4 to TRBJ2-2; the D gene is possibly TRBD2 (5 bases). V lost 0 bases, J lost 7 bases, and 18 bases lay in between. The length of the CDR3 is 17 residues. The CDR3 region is CASSLAPGTVRNGELFF. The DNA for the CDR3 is TGTGCCAGCAGTTTAGCGCCGGGAACAGTACGGAACGGGGAGCTGTTTTTT.

CDR3 nucleotides: TGTGCCAGCAGCATCGGGACTAGCGTGTATGAGCAGTTCTTC. It codes for CASSIGTSVYEQFF. This chain connects TRBV9 to TRBJ2-1, with 10 positions matching TRBD2. J was trimmed by 8 bases and V by 4 bases; bases with no gene match: 6. This CDR3 has 14 amino acids. Germline V gives CDR1 SGDLS, CDR2 YYNGEE.

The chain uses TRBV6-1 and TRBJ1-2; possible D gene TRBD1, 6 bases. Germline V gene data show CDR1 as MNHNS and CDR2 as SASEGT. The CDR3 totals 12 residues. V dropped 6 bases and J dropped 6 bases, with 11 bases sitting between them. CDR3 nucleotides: TGTGCCAGCAGCCAGACAGGAGATGGCTACACCTTC. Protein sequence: CASSQTGDGYTF.

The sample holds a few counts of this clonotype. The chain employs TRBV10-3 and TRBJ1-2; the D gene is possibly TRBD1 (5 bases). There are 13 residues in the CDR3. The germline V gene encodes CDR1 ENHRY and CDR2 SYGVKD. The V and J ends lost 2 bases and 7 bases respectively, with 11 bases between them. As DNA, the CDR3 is TGTGCCATCAGTGAGGCAGGGCCTGGTGGCTACACCTTC. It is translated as CAISEAGPGGYTF.

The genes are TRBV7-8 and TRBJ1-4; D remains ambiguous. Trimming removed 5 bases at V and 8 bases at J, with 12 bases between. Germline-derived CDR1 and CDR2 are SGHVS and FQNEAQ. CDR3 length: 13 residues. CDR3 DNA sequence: TGTGCCAGCAGCCACCTAGAGGCCGAAAAACTGTTTTTT. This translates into CASSHLEAEKLFF.

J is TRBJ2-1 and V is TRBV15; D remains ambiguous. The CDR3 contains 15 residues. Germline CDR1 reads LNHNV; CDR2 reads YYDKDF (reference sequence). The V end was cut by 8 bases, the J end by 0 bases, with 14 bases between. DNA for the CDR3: TGTGCCACCCGCCGGGCGGTGAGCTCCTACAATGAGCAGTTCTTC. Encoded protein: CATRRAVSSYNEQFF.

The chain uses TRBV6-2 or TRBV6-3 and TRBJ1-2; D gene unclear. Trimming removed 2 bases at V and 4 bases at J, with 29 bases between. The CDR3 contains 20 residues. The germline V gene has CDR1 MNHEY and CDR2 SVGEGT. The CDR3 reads CASSYRLTGLPTRYGYGYTF. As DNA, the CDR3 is TGTGCCAGCAGTTACCGCTTGACGGGGTTGCCGACGCGGTATGGCTATGGCTACACCTTC.

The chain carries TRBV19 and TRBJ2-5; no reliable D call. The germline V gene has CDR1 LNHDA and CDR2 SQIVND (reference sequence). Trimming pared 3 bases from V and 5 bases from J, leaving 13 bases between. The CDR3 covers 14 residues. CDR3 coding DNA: TGTGCCAGTAGTATGCGGCTCCGAGTCGAGACCCAGTACTTC. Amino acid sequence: CASSMRLRVETQYF.

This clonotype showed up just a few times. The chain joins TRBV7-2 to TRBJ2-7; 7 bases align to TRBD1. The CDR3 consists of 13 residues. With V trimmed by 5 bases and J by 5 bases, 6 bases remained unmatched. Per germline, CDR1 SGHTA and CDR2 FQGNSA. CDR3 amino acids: CASSRDRLDEQYV. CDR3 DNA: TGTGCCAGCAGCAGGGACAGATTGGACGAGCAGTACGTC.

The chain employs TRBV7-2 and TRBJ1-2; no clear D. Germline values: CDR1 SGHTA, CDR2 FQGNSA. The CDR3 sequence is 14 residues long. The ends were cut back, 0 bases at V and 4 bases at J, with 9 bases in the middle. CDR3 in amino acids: CASSLARAGYGYTF. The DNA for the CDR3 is TGTGCCAGCAGCTTAGCTAGGGCCGGCTATGGCTACACCTTC.

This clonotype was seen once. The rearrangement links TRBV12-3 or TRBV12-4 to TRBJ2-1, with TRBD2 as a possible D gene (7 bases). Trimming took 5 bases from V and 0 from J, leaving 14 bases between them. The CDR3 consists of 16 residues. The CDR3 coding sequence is TGTGCCAGCAGTACCCTTCGGGGGGCCTCCTACAATGAGCAGTTCTTC. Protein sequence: CASSTLRGASYNEQFF.

CDR3 residues: CASSPQGRGRGANVLTF. The CDR3 nucleotides are TGCGCCAGCAGCCCCCAGGGGCGTGGAAGGGGGGCCAACGTCCTGACTTTC. The chain combines TRBV4-3 with TRBJ2-6; D is possibly TRBD1 (6 bases). The CDR3 length is 17 residues. The germline V gene has CDR1 LGHNA and CDR2 YSLEER. The V end lost 4 bases, the J end lost 4 bases, and 17 bases lay between the germline ends.

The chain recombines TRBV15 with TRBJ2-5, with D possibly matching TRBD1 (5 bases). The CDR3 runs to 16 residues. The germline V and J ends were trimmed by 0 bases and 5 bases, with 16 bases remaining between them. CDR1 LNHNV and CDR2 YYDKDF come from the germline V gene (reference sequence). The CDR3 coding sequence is TGTGCCACCAGCAGAGATGCCCCCGGAGCAGGGGAGACCCAGTACTTC. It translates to CATSRDAPGAGETQYF.